Shown below are 29 T cell receptor beta chains from a single sample sequenced in a study of human T cells and chemical hapten exposure. A single record per CDR3 protein comes from TCRdb applying MiXCR to the RACE reads. The table includes 75,000 to 95,000 distinct CDR3 sequences, approximately 11% detected once. The time point was: patch test 2, 6 weeks after DPC sensitization. Noted treatment: therapeutic diphenylcyclopropenone sensitization with weekly scalp DPC. Sequenced here: whole blood, sampled in connection with sensitization to the hapten diphenylcyclopropenone (DPC). The receptors stem from a man between 40 and 49 years old with alopecia areata. Some clones in this sample may be carry-over from other donors' samples.

This clonotype was seen at least ten times. The V and J genes are TRBV4-2 and TRBJ2-5, with 9 bases matching TRBD1. CDR1 is LGHNA and CDR2 is YNFKEQ in the germline V gene. The V gene end was trimmed by 1 base and the J gene end by 2 bases; junction bases not matched to a gene: 11. CDR3 size: 18 residues. This chain's CDR3 is CASSQVPGQGLGQETQYF. In DNA, the CDR3 is TGTGCCAGCAGCCAAGTCCCGGGACAGGGATTAGGACAAGAGACCCAGTACTTC.

This chain connects TRBV5-5 to TRBJ2-3; D possibly corresponds to TRBD1 (5 bases). CDR1 is SGHKS, CDR2 YYEKEE, per germline (reference sequence). The CDR3 consists of 14 residues. The ends were cut back, 4 bases at V and 4 bases at J, with 13 bases in the middle. The chain's CDR3 is CASSTKQVADTQYF. The CDR3, as DNA: TGTGCCAGCAGCACGAAACAGGTGGCAGATACGCAGTATTTT.

This clonotype was seen only a few times. This sequence joins TRBV7-2 and TRBJ2-3, with 13 bases identical to TRBD2. CDR1 is SGHTA, CDR2 FQGNSA, per germline. CDR3 length equals 16 residues. With 5 bases clipped from V and 4 bases from J, the junction kept 6 bases outside the gene matches. CDR3 coding DNA: TGTGCCAGCAGCCTAAGGACTAGCGGGAGTCCAGATACGCAGTATTTT. Amino acids: CASSLRTSGSPDTQYF.

This chain links TRBV30 with TRBJ2-3; D is uncertain. Trimming removed 0 bases from V and 7 bases from J, with 8 bases in between. This CDR3 contains 12 residues. CDR1 is GTSNPN, CDR2 SVGIG, per germline (reference sequence). The CDR3 DNA follows: TGTGCCTGGAGTGTACGGTTAAATACGCAGTATTTT. It specifies CAWSVRLNTQYF.

The chain combines TRBV12-3 or TRBV12-4 with TRBJ1-1; 7 bases match TRBD1. CDR3 length: 13 residues. With 6 bases clipped from V and 1 base from J, the junction kept 2 bases outside the gene matches. The chain's CDR3 is CASRQGWNTEAFF. In nucleotides, the CDR3 is TGTGCCAGCAGACAGGGGTGGAACACTGAAGCTTTCTTT.

V gene TRBV19 combines with J gene TRBJ2-7; D uncertain. This CDR3 has 11 amino acids. Germline V gene sequence: CDR1 LNHDA, CDR2 SQIVND (reference sequence). This CDR3 is CARSKGYEQYV. For the CDR3, the DNA is TGTGCCAGAAGTAAGGGTTACGAGCAGTACGTC.

The chain combines TRBV6-2 or TRBV6-3 with TRBJ2-1, with TRBD2 matching 7 bases. Germline V gene data show CDR1 as MNHEY and CDR2 as SVGEGT. J was trimmed by 10 bases and V by 4 bases; bases with no gene match: 10. The CDR3 covers 14 residues. The CDR3 DNA is TGTGCCAGCAGTTCGGGCGGGGGAGTCTTCGAGCAGTTCTTC. Its protein product is CASSSGGGVFEQFF.

The table lists this clonotype with a few counts. The V gene is TRBV2, the J gene TRBJ2-6, with a weak D call TRBD1 (5 bases). This CDR3 is built from 15 residues. V was cut by 8 bases and J by 0 bases, with 11 bases left in between. CDR1 is SNHLY, CDR2 FYNNEI, per germline. CDR3 loop: CASSDSFSGANVLTF. CDR3 bases: TGTGCCAGCTCTGACAGCTTCTCTGGGGCCAACGTCCTGACTTTC.

In its sample, this clonotype was seen a few times. The rearrangement uses TRBV5-4 and TRBJ2-6; D gene ambiguous. V was trimmed by 7 bases and J by 2 bases, leaving 7 bases between them. From germline, CDR1 is SGHNT and CDR2 YYREEE (reference sequence). This CDR3 is 13 amino acids long. CDR3 amino acids: CASGLAGANVLTF. For the CDR3, the DNA is TGTGCCAGCGGTTTGGCTGGGGCCAACGTCCTGACTTTC.

This chain joins TRBV7-6 and TRBJ2-3; maybe TRBD1 (5 bases). Germline-derived CDR1 and CDR2 are SGHVS and FNYEAQ. This CDR3 spans 16 amino acids. Trimming stripped 6 bases from V and 4 bases from J, with 20 bases between. The CDR3 region has the DNA TGTGCCAGCAGTCCGAAAGGGGCGGTTGGCGCAGATACGCAGTATTTT. Protein: CASSPKGAVGADTQYF.

At least ten counts were recorded for this clonotype. The chain recombines TRBV14 with TRBJ2-1; 11 positions match TRBD2. The CDR3 loop spans 16 amino acids. Germline loops: CDR1 SGHDN, CDR2 FVKESK. With V trimmed by 5 bases and J by 6 bases, 9 bases remained unmatched. DNA for the CDR3: TGTGCCAGCAGCTTATTAACTAGCGGGAGTCTCAATGAGCAGTTCTTC. Its translation: CASSLLTSGSLNEQFF. Variable domain in full (rest from reference TRBV14 and TRBJ2-1): EAGVTQFPSHSVIEKGQTVTLRCDPISGHDNLYWYRRVMGKEIKFLLHFVKESKQDESGMPNNRFLAERTGGTYSTLKVQPAELEDSGVYFCASSLLTSGSLNEQFFGPGTRLTVL.

V and J are TRBV29-1 and TRBJ2-3, with D perhaps TRBD1 or TRBD2 (6 bases each). This CDR3 contains 14 residues. Germline values: CDR1 SQVTM, CDR2 ANQGSEA. V lost 6 bases, J lost 3 bases, and 16 bases lay in between. The CDR3 protein is CSVEGGRGTDTQYF. Here the CDR3 DNA reads TGCAGCGTCGAGGGGGGCAGGGGTACAGATACGCAGTATTTT.

The chain joins TRBV7-2 to TRBJ2-7; D not resolved. CDR3 length: 14 amino acids. V was trimmed by 0 bases and J by 0 bases, leaving 6 bases between them. The V gene's germline CDR1 is SGHTA and CDR2 FQGNSA. This CDR3 is CASSLAKGSYEQYV. For the CDR3, the DNA is TGTGCCAGCAGCTTAGCGAAGGGCTCCTACGAGCAGTACGTC.

The rearrangement uses TRBV9 and TRBJ1-1, with D unclear. This CDR3 region has 14 residues. CDR1 is SGDLS, CDR2 YYNGEE, per germline. The V end lost 0 bases, the J end lost 1 base, and 7 bases lay between the germline ends. CDR3 residues: CASSVAAKNTEAFF. The CDR3 region has the DNA TGTGCCAGCAGCGTAGCTGCGAAGAACACTGAAGCTTTCTTT.

This clonotype occurred many times. The rearrangement links TRBV28 to TRBJ1-5, with D possibly being TRBD1 (6 bases). Trimming removed 2 bases at V and 7 bases at J, with 18 bases between. The CDR3 contains 16 residues. The germline gives CDR1 MDHEN, CDR2 SYDVKM. The chain's CDR3 is CASSLSSAGAGQPQHF. The CDR3 DNA reads TGTGCCAGCAGTTTAAGCTCAGCAGGGGCCGGGCAGCCCCAGCATTTT.

This clonotype was seen ten or more times. The chain links TRBV9 to TRBJ2-1; TRBD1 might be the D (6 bases). Germline V gene data show CDR1 as SGDLS and CDR2 as YYNGEE. The V end was cut by 4 bases, the J end by 0 bases, with 11 bases between. This CDR3 region has 15 residues. In nucleotides, the CDR3 is TGTGCCAGCAGCTTCACAGGGAGCTCCTACAATGAGCAGTTCTTC. Protein product: CASSFTGSSYNEQFF.

This clonotype was seen more than once but under ten times. The V call is TRBV28, the J call TRBJ1-4, with D perhaps matching TRBD1 (6 bases). The length of the CDR3 is 15 residues. The V gene lost 7 bases and the J gene lost 6 bases, with 18 bases spanning the gap. The V gene's germline CDR1 is MDHEN and CDR2 SYDVKM. Here the CDR3 reads CASKTPSGGHEKLFF. DNA of the CDR3: TGTGCCAGCAAGACACCGTCGGGGGGCCATGAAAAACTGTTTTTT.

This clonotype was recorded at least ten times. V and J are TRBV6-2 or TRBV6-3 and TRBJ1-1; D remains unclear. The CDR3 extends over 14 amino acids. CDR1 and CDR2 (germline): MNHEY, SVGEGT. Trimming removed 2 bases from V and 3 bases from J, with 10 bases in between. The CDR3 DNA is TGTGCCAGCAGTTACCCACGGGCTCACACTGAAGCTTTCTTT. It yields the protein CASSYPRAHTEAFF.

The V call is TRBV18, the J call TRBJ1-1, with 12 nucleotides matching TRBD1. CDR3 size: 15 residues. CDR1 KGHSH and CDR2 LQKENI come from the germline V gene. V lost 6 bases, J lost 7 bases, and 9 bases stayed unmatched. The CDR3 coding sequence is TGTGCCAGCTCTCGGATCCGGGACAGGGGGCTTGAAGCTTTCTTT. Translation: CASSRIRDRGLEAFF.

The rearrangement links TRBV28 to TRBJ1-4; D possibly corresponds to TRBD1 (5 bases). The CDR3 runs 14 residues. V was trimmed by 6 bases and J by 10 bases, leaving 18 bases between them. The germline V gene has CDR1 MDHEN and CDR2 SYDVKM. This CDR3 reads CASRPGQEWGKLFF. CDR3 nucleotide sequence: TGTGCCAGCAGACCCGGACAAGAATGGGGAAAACTGTTTTTT.

This rearrangement joins TRBV7-2 to TRBJ2-7; 9 bases match TRBD2. The CDR3 spans 15 residues. The junction had 7 bases not matched to a gene; V was cut back by 5 bases and J by 2 bases. Germline CDR1 reads SGHTA; CDR2 reads FQGNSA. The CDR3 spells CASSEVAGDTYEQYF. In DNA form, the CDR3 reads TGTGCCAGCAGCGAAGTAGCGGGAGACACCTACGAGCAGTACTTC.

The CDR3 sequence: CASSNPQGAYNEQFF. The CDR3, as DNA: TGTGCCAGCAGCAACCCCCAGGGGGCCTACAATGAGCAGTTCTTC. V usage is TRBV28 and J usage is TRBJ2-1; TRBD1 aligns across 7 bases. The germline gives CDR1 MDHEN, CDR2 SYDVKM. This CDR3 contains 15 residues. Losses at the gene ends were 6 bases for V and 2 bases for J; bases not matched to a gene: 7.

This chain links TRBV6-2 or TRBV6-3 with TRBJ2-1, with 10 positions matching TRBD2. CDR1 is MNHEY, CDR2 SVGEGT, per germline. This CDR3 has 14 residues. The trim removed 5 bases at V and 7 bases at J, leaving 5 bases unmatched. The DNA of the CDR3 is TGTGCCAGCAGTAGTAGCGGGAGGAGTAATGAGCAGTTCTTC. Encoded protein: CASSSSGRSNEQFF.

This chain joins TRBV10-3 and TRBJ1-3; D unresolved. Germline CDR1 is ENHRY and CDR2 is SYGVKD. There are 16 residues in the CDR3. The V end lost 0 bases, the J end lost 1 base, and 10 bases lay between the germline ends. The CDR3 is CAISESVWKSGNTIYF. CDR3 nucleotide sequence: TGTGCCATCAGTGAGTCCGTCTGGAAGTCTGGAAACACCATATATTTT.

To note about this clonotype: A much bigger clone sits one base away, suggesting this may be a read error. The chain links TRBV29-1 to TRBJ1-2; a weak D match, TRBD1 (6 bases). With 3 bases removed from V and 2 bases from J, the gap between germline ends came to 16 bases. CDR3 length: 15 residues. Germline loops: CDR1 SQVTM, CDR2 ANQGSEA. The DNA of the CDR3 is TGCAGCGTTGAGGGAGGGGGGGGATACAACTATGGCTACACCTTC. Its translation is CSVEGGGGYNYGYTF.

In its sample, this clonotype was seen many times. The chain uses TRBV2 and TRBJ1-1; 7 bases line up with TRBD1. J gave up 1 base and V 4 bases, and 6 bases lay outside the gene matches. CDR1 is SNHLY and CDR2 is FYNNEI in the germline V gene. The CDR3 spans 15 residues. The CDR3 spells CASSARQGKNTEAFF. CDR3 sequence (DNA): TGTGCCAGCAGTGCTAGACAGGGTAAGAACACTGAAGCTTTCTTT. Supplemented by reference TRBV2 and TRBJ1-1, the full variable domain reads EPEVTQTPSHQVTQMGQEVILRCVPISNHLYFYWYRQILGQKVEFLVSFYNNEISEKSEIFDDQFSVERPDGSNFTLKIRSTKLEDSAMYFCASSARQGKNTEAFFGQGTRLTVV.

In this sample, this clonotype turned up many times. V and J are TRBV6-5 and TRBJ1-5; D unresolved. The CDR3 is made up of 14 amino acids. V lost 8 bases, J lost 6 bases, and 17 bases lay in between. From germline, CDR1 is MNHEY and CDR2 SVGAGI. CDR3 DNA sequence: TGTGCCAGCCGAGGCCGAGAGTTGGGTCAGCCCCAGCATTTT. The encoded protein is CASRGRELGQPQHF.

The chain employs TRBV25-1 and TRBJ2-3; no definite D call. In germline, CDR1 is MGHDK, CDR2 SYGVNS. Trimming took 8 bases from V and 6 from J, leaving 6 bases between them. The CDR3 totals 10 residues. The CDR3 loop reads CASAKDTQYF. The CDR3 DNA reads TGTGCCAGCGCGAAGGATACGCAGTATTTT.

The V gene is TRBV20-1, the J gene TRBJ2-5; perhaps TRBD2 as D (6 bases). This CDR3 is 13 amino acids long. V gave up 2 bases and J gave up 5 bases, with 12 bases separating them. Per germline, CDR1 DFQATT and CDR2 SNEGSKA (reference sequence). CDR3: CSARPLASETQYF. The CDR3 DNA is TGCAGTGCTAGACCACTAGCATCGGAGACCCAGTACTTC.